A selection of T cell receptor beta chains follows, all from one sample in a study of radiation and T cells in renal cell carcinoma. The assay was immunoSEQ multiplex PCR, and TCRdb's table has in-frame clones only and misses some. The data hold 150,000 to 160,000 clones, with about 91% observed a single time. The sample consisted of blood, taken from a patient whose treatment included radiotherapy and nephrectomy. The receptors were gathered from a woman between 45 and 60 years old with renal cell carcinoma. The CDR3 runs from the conserved cysteine through the conserved F or W. D genes are given only for firm matches. Clone size appears in some rows only: once, few, many, or a class for an expanded clone.

>-|TRBV7-9|-|TRBJ2-5
CASSLGGISETQYF
TGTGCCAGCAGCTTAGGGGGGATCTCAGAGACCCAGTACTTC
>-|TRBV7-2|-|TRBJ2-2
CASSLIPGTGELFF
TGTGCCAGCAGCCTTATTCCAGGGACCGGGGAGCTGTTTTTT
>-|TRBV4-1|-|TRBJ2-1
CASSQEFPVNNEQFF
TGCGCCAGCAGCCAAGAGTTTCCGGTCAACAATGAGCAGTTCTTC
>-|TRBV10-3|-|TRBJ2-2
CAISEVVTGELFF
TGTGCCATCAGTGAGGTAGTTACCGGGGAGCTGTTTTTT
>-|TRBV6-5|-|TRBJ1-3
CASSRALTGGNTIYF
TGTGCCAGCAGTCGGGCCTTAACGGGGGGAAACACCATATATTTT
>-|TRBV29-1|TRBD2|TRBJ2-1
CSVESSGGIYKFF
TGCAGCGTTGAATCTAGCGGGGGGATTTATAAGTTCTTC
>-|TRBV9|-|TRBJ1-3
CASSWESSGNTIYF
TGTGCCAGCAGTTGGGAAAGCTCTGGAAACACCATATATTTT
>-|TRBV5-4|-|TRBJ2-5
CASSLWHPGETQYF
TGTGCCAGCAGCTTGTGGCACCCAGGAGAGACCCAGTACTTC
>-|TRBV6-5|-|TRBJ1-2
CASALHGGGRYGYTF
TGTGCCAGCGCCCTTCACGGGGGGGGACGCTATGGCTACACCTTC
>few|TRBV5-1|TRBD1|TRBJ1-2
CASSLDPGGDYGYTF
TGCGCCAGCAGCTTGGATCCAGGGGGCGACTATGGCTACACCTTC
>-|TRBV5-1|TRBD2|TRBJ2-1
CASSLEVSGAGEQFF
TGCGCCAGCAGCTTGGAGGTTAGCGGGGCGGGTGAGCAGTTCTTC
>-|TRBV5-1|TRBD2|TRBJ2-5
CASSGGLAGDWETQYF
TGCGCCAGCAGCGGGGGACTAGCGGGGGATTGGGAGACCCAGTACTTC
>-|TRBV18|-|TRBJ2-1
CASSPFGLSANEQFF
TGTGCCAGCTCACCGTTCGGACTATCGGCCAATGAGCAGTTCTTC
>-|TRBV10-3|-|TRBJ1-2
CAIRSYGYTF
TGTGCCATCAGATCCTATGGCTACACCTTC
>-|TRBV13|-|TRBJ1-1
CASSPGGGATEAFF
TGTGCCAGCAGCCCGGGGGGAGGGGCCACTGAAGCTTTCTTT
>-|TRBV6-6|TRBD1|TRBJ2-5
CASSYSGQFQTQYF
TGTGCCAGCAGTTACTCGGGACAGTTTCAGACCCAGTACTTC
>-|TRBV5-1|-|TRBJ1-1
CASSLALGGLGTEAFF
TGCGCCAGCAGCTTGGCGCTTGGGGGGCTTGGGACTGAAGCTTTCTTT
>-|TRBV18|-|TRBJ2-3
CASSPGTGTDTQYF
TGTGCCAGCTCACCAGGGACTGGCACAGATACGCAGTATTTT
>-|TRBV11-2|-|TRBJ2-7
CASSLDWGPGYEQYF
TGTGCCAGCAGCTTAGATTGGGGGCCCGGGTACGAGCAGTACTTC
>-|TRBV6-4|TRBD1|TRBJ1-1
CASRPRQGLGEAFF
TGTGCCAGCAGACCTCGACAGGGTTTGGGCGAAGCTTTCTTT
>-|TRBV18|-|TRBJ1-1
CASSGNSMNTEAFF
TGTGCCAGCTCGGGTAATTCCATGAACACTGAAGCTTTCTTT
>-|TRBV13|TRBD1|TRBJ2-3
CASSAGTGTTDTQYF
TGTGCCAGCAGTGCAGGGACAGGTACCACAGATACGCAGTATTTT
>-|TRBV23-1|-|TRBJ1-2
CASSQMSGPDGYTF
TGCGCCAGCAGTCAAATGTCAGGCCCGGATGGCTACACCTTC
>-|TRBV9|-|TRBJ1-6
CASSVGGSSYNSPLHF
TGTGCCAGCAGCGTAGGAGGGAGCTCCTATAATTCACCCCTCCACTTT
>-|TRBV6-1|-|TRBJ1-4
CASSWTAIDEKLFF
TGTGCCAGCAGTTGGACGGCGATAGATGAAAAACTGTTTTTT
>once|TRBV4-1|-|TRBJ2-1
CASSQPQGNEQFF
TGCGCCAGCAGCCAACCACAGGGCAATGAGCAGTTCTTC
>few|TRBV7-9|-|TRBJ1-1
CASSLGGAEAFF
TGTGCCAGCAGCTTAGGTGGGGCTGAAGCTTTCTTT
>-|TRBV4-1|-|TRBJ1-4
CASRQLLLRRNEKLFF
TGCGCCAGCCGCCAGCTTCTGTTAAGGAGGAATGAAAAACTGTTTTTT
>-|TRBV19|TRBD2|TRBJ2-5
CASSVTGGWEETQYF
TGTGCCAGTAGTGTGACGGGGGGTTGGGAAGAGACCCAGTACTTC
>-|TRBV7-3|TRBD1|TRBJ1-2
CASSLTGGNGYTF
TGTGCCAGCAGCCTCACAGGGGGAAATGGCTACACCTTC
>-|TRBV5-1|-|TRBJ2-2
CASSLAVAGELFF
TGCGCCAGCAGCTTGGCTGTCGCCGGGGAGCTGTTTTTT
>-|TRBV5-4|-|TRBJ2-5
CASSLGGTWETQYF
TGTGCCAGCAGCTTGGGAGGAACGTGGGAGACCCAGTACTTC
>-|TRBV7-2|-|TRBJ2-7
CASSLRIVTAGSEQYF
TGTGCCAGCAGCCTTCGTATAGTCACAGCGGGCAGCGAGCAGTACTTC
>-|TRBV6-1|TRBD1|TRBJ1-5
CASRGTVDNQPQHF
TGTGCCAGCAGAGGGACAGTCGATAATCAGCCCCAGCATTTT
>-|TRBV7-9|-|TRBJ1-5
CASSLRGDQPQHF
TGTGCCAGCAGCCTTAGGGGGGATCAGCCCCAGCATTTT
>-|TRBV6-6|-|TRBJ1-1
CASSRVRGPNTEAFF
TGTGCCAGCTCTCGCGTAAGGGGCCCGAACACTGAAGCTTTCTTT
>-|TRBV6-5|TRBD2|TRBJ2-1
CASSYSRGGPNEQFF
TGTGCCAGCAGTTACTCCCGCGGGGGACCCAATGAGCAGTTCTTC
>-|TRBV7-2|-|TRBJ1-5
CASSYDRNQPQHF
TGTGCCAGCAGTTACGACCGAAATCAGCCCCAGCATTTT
>-|TRBV7-3|-|TRBJ1-1
CASSKGRLGEGTEAFF
TGTGCCAGCAGCAAAGGGAGGCTTGGCGAGGGCACTGAAGCTTTCTTT
>-|TRBV6-1|-|TRBJ1-2
CASSEANSLNYGYTF
TGTGCCAGCAGTGAAGCGAACAGCCTTAACTATGGCTACACCTTC
>-|TRBV5-4|-|TRBJ2-3
CASSLAGLDTQYF
TGTGCCAGCAGCTTGGCGGGGCTGGATACGCAGTATTTT
>few|TRBV9|TRBD1|TRBJ1-5
CASSLGGTGVQPQHF
TGTGCCAGCAGCCTAGGGGGGACAGGGGTCCAGCCCCAGCATTTT
>-|TRBV29-1|TRBD1|TRBJ2-7
CSVRDRGQENEQYF
TGCAGCGTCCGGGACAGGGGGCAAGAGAACGAGCAGTACTTC
>-|TRBV7-2|TRBD2|TRBJ2-3
CASSPGTSRADTQYF
TGTGCCAGCAGCCCAGGGACTAGTAGGGCAGATACGCAGTATTTT
>-|TRBV29-1|-|TRBJ1-6
CSVPGQGSFYNSPLHF
TGCAGCGTCCCAGGGCAGGGGTCCTTTTACAATTCACCCCTCCACTTT
>-|TRBV10-3|TRBD1|TRBJ2-5
CAISTGDRETQYF
TGTGCCATCAGTACAGGGGACAGAGAGACCCAGTACTTC
>-|TRBV19|TRBD2|TRBJ2-3
CASSRRTSGRYPDTQYF
TGTGCCAGTAGTAGGCGGACTAGCGGGCGCTACCCAGATACGCAGTATTTT
>-|TRBV7-2|-|TRBJ1-2
CASSLGPVQTNYGYTF
TGTGCCAGCAGCTTAGGGCCAGTCCAAACTAACTATGGCTACACCTTC
>-|TRBV13|-|TRBJ2-1
CASSLRGWEAAGGNEQFF
TGTGCCAGCAGCTTAAGGGGCTGGGAAGCGGCCGGTGGCAATGAGCAGTTCTTC
>-|TRBV7-8|-|TRBJ1-1
CASSLALVNTEAFF
TGTGCCAGCAGCTTAGCGTTAGTGAACACTGAAGCTTTCTTT
>-|TRBV7-6|-|TRBJ1-1
CASSLVDSATEAFF
TGTGCCAGCAGCTTAGTGGACTCAGCCACTGAAGCTTTCTTT
>-|TRBV4-3|-|TRBJ2-7
CASSQDLGNPEQYF
TGCGCCAGCAGCCAAGATCTGGGCAACCCCGAGCAGTACTTC
>-|TRBV7-6|TRBD1|TRBJ1-5
CASSLGGTGVEQPQHF
TGTGCCAGCAGCTTAGGAGGGACAGGGGTTGAACAGCCCCAGCATTTT
>-|TRBV7-2|TRBD2|TRBJ2-1
CASSLTRFSGGAAYNEQFF
TGTGCCAGCAGCTTAACCCGGTTTAGCGGGGGGGCGGCCTACAATGAGCAGTTCTTC